The clone carrying this T cell receptor beta chain was counted once. The antigen is undetermined. The sample originates from a study of T cell responses to AZD1222 COVID-19 vaccine. Profiling relied on immunoSEQ multiplex PCR, and the TCRdb table lists in-frame clones only, not all of them. The data contain about 110,000 clones, roughly 90% of them singletons. The CDR3 is 16 residues long. Trimming removed 4 bases from V and 3 bases from J, with 19 bases in between. Germline CDR1 reads MDHEN; CDR2 reads SYDVKM. The study's findings and limits: It was only after the peak T cell response that any repertoires were sampled.

Sequenced material: peripheral blood, taken on day 0 of AZD1222 vaccination. This clonotype was sampled from an adult in good health. V gene TRBV28 combines with J gene TRBJ2-7, with D possibly matching TRBD1 (5 bases). In DNA form, the CDR3 reads TGTGCCAGCAGTTCTCCGGTCCAGGGTACCAGCTACGAGCAGTACTTC. Its translation is CASSSPVQGTSYEQYF.